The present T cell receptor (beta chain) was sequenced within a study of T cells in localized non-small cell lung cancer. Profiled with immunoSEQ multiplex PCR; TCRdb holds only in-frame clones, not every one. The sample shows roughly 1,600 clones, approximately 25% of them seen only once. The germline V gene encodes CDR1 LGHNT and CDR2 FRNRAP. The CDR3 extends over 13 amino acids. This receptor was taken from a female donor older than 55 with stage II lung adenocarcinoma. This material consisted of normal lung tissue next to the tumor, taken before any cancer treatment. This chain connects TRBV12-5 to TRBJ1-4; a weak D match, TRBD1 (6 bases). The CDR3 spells CASILQGSEKLFF. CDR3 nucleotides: TGTGCCAGCATCTTACAGGGTTCTGAAAAACTGTTTTTT.